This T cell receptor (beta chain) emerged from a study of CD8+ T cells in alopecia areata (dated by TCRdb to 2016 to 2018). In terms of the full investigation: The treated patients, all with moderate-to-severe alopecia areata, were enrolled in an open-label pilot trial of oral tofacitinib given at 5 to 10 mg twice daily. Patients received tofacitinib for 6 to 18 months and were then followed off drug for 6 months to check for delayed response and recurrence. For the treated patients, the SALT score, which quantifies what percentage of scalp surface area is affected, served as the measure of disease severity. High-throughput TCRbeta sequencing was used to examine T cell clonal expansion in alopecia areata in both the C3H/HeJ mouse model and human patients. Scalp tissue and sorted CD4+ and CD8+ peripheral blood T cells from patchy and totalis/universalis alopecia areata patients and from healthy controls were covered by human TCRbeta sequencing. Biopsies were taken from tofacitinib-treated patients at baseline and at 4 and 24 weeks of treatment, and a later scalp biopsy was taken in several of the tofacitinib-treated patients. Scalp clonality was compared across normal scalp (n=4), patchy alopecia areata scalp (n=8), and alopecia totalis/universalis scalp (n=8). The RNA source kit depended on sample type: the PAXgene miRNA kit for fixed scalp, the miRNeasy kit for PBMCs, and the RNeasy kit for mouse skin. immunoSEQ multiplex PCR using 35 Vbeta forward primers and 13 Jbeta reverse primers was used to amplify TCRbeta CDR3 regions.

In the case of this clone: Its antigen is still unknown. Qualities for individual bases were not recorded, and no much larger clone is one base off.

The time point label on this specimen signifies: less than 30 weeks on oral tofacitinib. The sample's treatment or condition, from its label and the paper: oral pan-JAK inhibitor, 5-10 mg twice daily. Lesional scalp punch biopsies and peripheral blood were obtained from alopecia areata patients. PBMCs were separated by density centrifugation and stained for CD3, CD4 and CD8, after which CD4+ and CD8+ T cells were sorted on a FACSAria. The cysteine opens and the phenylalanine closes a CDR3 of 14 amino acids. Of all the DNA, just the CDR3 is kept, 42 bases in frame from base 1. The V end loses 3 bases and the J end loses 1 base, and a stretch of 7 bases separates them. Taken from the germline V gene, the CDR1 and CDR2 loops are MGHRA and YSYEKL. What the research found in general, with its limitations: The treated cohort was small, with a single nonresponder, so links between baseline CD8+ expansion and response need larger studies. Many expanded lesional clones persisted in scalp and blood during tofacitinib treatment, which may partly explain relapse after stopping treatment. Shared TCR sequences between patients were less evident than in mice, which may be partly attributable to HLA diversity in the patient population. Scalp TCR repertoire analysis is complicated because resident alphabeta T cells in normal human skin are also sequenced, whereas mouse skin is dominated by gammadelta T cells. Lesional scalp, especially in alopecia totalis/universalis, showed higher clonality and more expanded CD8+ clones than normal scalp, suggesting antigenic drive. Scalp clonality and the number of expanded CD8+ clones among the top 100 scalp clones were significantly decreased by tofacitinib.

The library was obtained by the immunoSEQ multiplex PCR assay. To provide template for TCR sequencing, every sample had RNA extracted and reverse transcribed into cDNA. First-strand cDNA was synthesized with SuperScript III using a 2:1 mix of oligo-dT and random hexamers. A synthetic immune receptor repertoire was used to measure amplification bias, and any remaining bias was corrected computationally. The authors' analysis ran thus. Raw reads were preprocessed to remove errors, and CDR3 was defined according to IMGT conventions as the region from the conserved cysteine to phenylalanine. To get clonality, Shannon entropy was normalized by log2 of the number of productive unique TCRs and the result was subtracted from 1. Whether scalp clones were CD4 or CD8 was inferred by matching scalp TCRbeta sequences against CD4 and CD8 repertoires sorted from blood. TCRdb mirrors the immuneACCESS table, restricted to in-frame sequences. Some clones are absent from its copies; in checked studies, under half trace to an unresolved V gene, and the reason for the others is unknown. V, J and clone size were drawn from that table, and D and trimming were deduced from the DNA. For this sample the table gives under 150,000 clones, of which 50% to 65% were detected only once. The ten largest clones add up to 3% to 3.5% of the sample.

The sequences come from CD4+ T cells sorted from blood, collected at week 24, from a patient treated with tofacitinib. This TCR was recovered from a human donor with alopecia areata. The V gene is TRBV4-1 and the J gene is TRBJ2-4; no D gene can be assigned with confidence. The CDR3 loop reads CASSHASAKNIQYF. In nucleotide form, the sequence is TGCGCCAGCAGCCATGCTAGTGCCAAAAACATTCAGTACTTC.